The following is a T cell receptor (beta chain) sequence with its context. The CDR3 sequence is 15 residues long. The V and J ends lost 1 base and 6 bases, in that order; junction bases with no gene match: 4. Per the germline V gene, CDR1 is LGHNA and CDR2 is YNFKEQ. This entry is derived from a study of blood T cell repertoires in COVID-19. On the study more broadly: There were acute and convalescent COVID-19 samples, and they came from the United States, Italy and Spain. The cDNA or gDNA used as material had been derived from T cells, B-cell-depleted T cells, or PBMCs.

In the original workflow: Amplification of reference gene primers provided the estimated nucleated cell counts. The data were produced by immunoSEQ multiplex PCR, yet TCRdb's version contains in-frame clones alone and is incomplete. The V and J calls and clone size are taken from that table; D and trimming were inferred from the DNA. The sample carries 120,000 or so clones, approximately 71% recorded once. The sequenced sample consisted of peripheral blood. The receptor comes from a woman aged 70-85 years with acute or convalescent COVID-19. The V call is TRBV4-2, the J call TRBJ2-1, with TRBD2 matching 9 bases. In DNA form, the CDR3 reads TGTGCCAGCAGCCAAGGACTAGCGGCAAGCAATGAGCAGTTCTTC. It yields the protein CASSQGLAASNEQFF.